Presented here are 27 T cell receptor beta chains from one specimen sequenced in a study of cytomegalovirus exposure and HLA in healthy donors. The PCR had 60 Vbeta and 13 Jbeta primers. Libraries were prepared by immunoSEQ multiplex PCR; TCRdb keeps only in-frame clonotypes and omits some of them. Of around 99,000 clones in the sample, 82% were seen once. The material sequenced was PBMCs. These receptors came from a man aged 25 to 40 in good health and CMV-seropositive.

V is TRBV5-4 and J is TRBJ2-5, with TRBD2 matching 15 bases. Looked up from germline, CDR1 is SGHNT and CDR2 is YYREEE (reference sequence). V lost 4 bases and J lost 6; bases outside the gene matches: 7. This CDR3 spans 16 amino acids. The DNA of the CDR3 is TGTGCCAGCAGCGCATGGACTAGCGGGGGGGAACAGACCCAGTACTTC. Its protein product is CASSAWTSGGEQTQYF.

This chain uses TRBV15 with TRBJ1-5; TRBD1 aligns across 9 bases. The CDR3 has 16 amino acids. The V segment lost 4 bases and the J segment 2 bases; nucleotides outside the gene matches: 6. Germline lookup yields CDR1 LNHNV and CDR2 YYDKDF (reference sequence). This CDR3 reads CATSTRTGGGNQPQHF. The CDR3 coding sequence is TGTGCCACCAGCACGAGAACAGGGGGCGGCAATCAGCCCCAGCATTTT. Full variable domain (remainder filled in from reference TRBV15 and TRBJ1-5): DAMVIQNPRYQVTQFGKPVTLSCSQTLNHNVMYWYQQKSSQAPKLLFHYYDKDFNNEADTPDNFQSRRPNTSFCFLDIRSPGLGDTAMYLCATSTRTGGGNQPQHFGDGTRLSIL.

The V gene is TRBV6-5, the J gene TRBJ2-3, with 14 bases lining up with TRBD2. The V and J ends lost 5 bases and 6 bases, in that order; junction bases with no gene match: 4. Germline CDR1 MNHEY, CDR2 SVGAGI. The CDR3 has 15 amino acids. The CDR3 sequence is CASSKTSGGADTQYF. The CDR3 bases are TGTGCCAGCAGTAAGACTAGCGGGGGGGCGGATACGCAGTATTTT.

The chain couples TRBV5-1 to TRBJ2-2; D is perhaps TRBD1 (6 bases). Germline V gene sequence: CDR1 SGHRS, CDR2 YFSETQ. The CDR3 extends over 17 amino acids. Trimming took off 6 bases at V and 2 bases at J, with 20 bases between the two ends. CDR3 sequence (DNA): TGCGCCAGCAACCATGGGACCCGGGACACAAACACCGGGGAGCTGTTTTTT. This translates into CASNHGTRDTNTGELFF.

This chain joins TRBV30 and TRBJ2-7, with TRBD1 matching over 8 bases. With V trimmed by 5 bases and J by 3 bases, 9 bases remained unmatched. Germline V CDR1 and CDR2: GTSNPN, SVGIG (reference sequence). There are 14 residues in the CDR3. The CDR3 spells CAWGGQGLLYEQYF. The CDR3 DNA follows: TGTGCCTGGGGCGGACAGGGACTTCTCTACGAGCAGTACTTC.

This chain links TRBV5-4 with TRBJ1-2; 8 bases are shared with TRBD1. This CDR3 has 15 amino acids. The V and J ends lost 3 bases and 3 bases, in that order; junction bases with no gene match: 7. Germline CDR1 SGHNT, CDR2 YYREEE (reference sequence). The CDR3 nucleotides read TGTGCCAGCAGCTCCAGGGGGCTATTTGACTATGGCTACACCTTC. Protein: CASSSRGLFDYGYTF.

The rearrangement links TRBV6-6 to TRBJ2-3; D not certain. Between the trimmed V and J ends, which lost 2 bases and 2 bases, there was a span of 11 bases. CDR1 is MNHNY and CDR2 is SVGAGI in the germline V gene (reference sequence). The CDR3 totals 15 residues. The CDR3 is CASSYRQRATDTQYF. The CDR3 DNA is TGTGCCAGCAGTTACAGGCAGCGTGCCACAGATACGCAGTATTTT.

The genes are TRBV5-1 and TRBJ2-6, with D hard to call. The CDR3 is made up of 12 amino acids. The V end was cut by 7 bases, the J end by 4 bases, with 6 bases between. CDR1 SGHRS and CDR2 YFSETQ come from the germline V gene. The DNA of the CDR3 is TGCGCCAGCGGTGGCGGGGCCAACGTCCTGACTTTC. Its translation: CASGGGANVLTF.

The chain links TRBV6-1 to TRBJ2-5; 13 bases match TRBD2. Trimming took 6 bases from V and 3 from J; bases not matched to a gene: 4. The CDR3 runs to 15 residues. The germline CDR1 and CDR2 sequences are MNHNS and SASEGT. CDR3 DNA sequence: TGTGCCAGCAGGGCCGGACTAGCGGGGGAAGAGACCCAGTACTTC. It codes for CASRAGLAGEETQYF.

The genes are TRBV10-1 and TRBJ2-5; TRBD2 is a possible D gene (6 bases). This CDR3 has 14 amino acids. V was clipped by 3 bases and J by 7 bases, with 15 bases between them. Germline V lookup: CDR1 WNHNN, CDR2 SYGVQD (reference sequence). This chain's CDR3 is CASSESLAAVTQYF. In DNA form, the CDR3 reads TGCGCCAGCAGTGAATCACTAGCTGCAGTGACCCAGTACTTC.

The rearrangement joins TRBV28 to TRBJ1-1; the D gene is possibly TRBD1 (5 bases). The length of the CDR3 is 11 residues. Germline V gene lookup returns CDR1 MDHEN and CDR2 SYDVKM. Trimming took off 2 bases at V and 11 bases at J, with 9 bases between the two ends. This CDR3 is CASSLGGVAFF. CDR3 sequence (DNA): TGTGCCAGCAGTTTAGGGGGGGTCGCTTTCTTT. The full variable domain, rest sourced from reference TRBV28 and TRBJ1-1, is DVKVTQSSRYLVKRTGEKVFLECVQDMDHENMFWYRQDPGLGLRLIYFSYDVKMKEKGDIPEGYSVSREKKERFSLILESASTNQTSMYLCASSLGGVAFFGQGTRLTVV.

The V call is TRBV19, the J call TRBJ1-6; D is ambiguous. Germline CDR1 and CDR2: LNHDA and SQIVND (reference sequence). The CDR3 runs to 13 residues. V lost 7 bases to trimming and J lost 7 bases, with 11 bases between them. Here the CDR3 reads CASNRGRNSPLHF. DNA for the CDR3: TGTGCCAGTAATAGAGGTAGAAATTCACCCCTCCACTTT.

This chain links TRBV9 with TRBJ2-5; maybe TRBD2 (6 bases). Germline lookup yields CDR1 SGDLS and CDR2 YYNGEE. CDR3 length equals 13 residues. V dropped 0 bases and J dropped 5 bases, with 8 bases sitting between them. CDR3 sequence (DNA): TGTGCCAGCAGCGTAGAGGGGAGGGAGACCCAGTACTTC. Translated: CASSVEGRETQYF.

This chain connects TRBV4-1 to TRBJ1-2; D might be TRBD1 (6 bases). The CDR3 runs to 13 residues. The germline V gene has CDR1 MGHRA and CDR2 YSYEKL. The germline V and J ends were trimmed by 2 bases and 7 bases, with 11 bases remaining between them. CDR3 region: CASSQPQGSGYTF. The CDR3 DNA reads as TGCGCCAGCAGCCAACCACAGGGATCTGGCTACACCTTC.

The rearrangement links TRBV6-1 to TRBJ1-6; 9 bases fit TRBD1. The germline V gene encodes CDR1 MNHNS and CDR2 SASEGT. The CDR3 has 13 residues. J was trimmed by 8 bases and V by 6 bases; bases with no gene match: 2. The DNA of the CDR3 is TGTGCCAGCAGCCGGGACAGGGATTCACCCCTCCACTTT. Protein sequence: CASSRDRDSPLHF.

A remark on this clone: Compared with germline, one end of the junction differs, possibly owing to a read error. The rearrangement links TRBV7-9 to TRBJ1-2; 7 positions agree with TRBD1. Germline CDR1 and CDR2: SEHNR and FQNEAQ (reference sequence). The CDR3 length is 17 residues. CDR3 in amino acids: CSSSSLQPGTAFYGYTF. The CDR3 coding sequence is TGTTCCAGCAGCTCGCTTCAACCCGGGACAGCTTTCTATGGCTACACCTTC.

The J gene is TRBJ1-1, the V gene TRBV6-8; 7 bases are shared with TRBD1. CDR1 is MNHGY, CDR2 SAAAGT, per germline. V dropped 4 bases and J dropped 0; count of bases not matched to a gene: 5. The CDR3 contains 15 residues. CDR3 coding DNA: TGTGCCAGCAGTTTGAGGAGGGGGCTGAACACTGAAGCTTTCTTT. This codes for CASSLRRGLNTEAFF.

V is TRBV7-2 and J is TRBJ2-3; 10 bases are shared with TRBD2. Trimming at V came to 4 bases and at J to 2 bases, leaving 9 bases not matched to a gene. The CDR3 is made up of 17 amino acids. The germline CDR1 and CDR2 sequences are SGHTA and FQGNSA. CDR3 protein: CASSSEDTSGDTDTQYF. The CDR3 coding sequence is TGTGCCAGCAGCTCTGAAGACACTAGCGGGGACACAGATACGCAGTATTTT.

This clone has only a few counts. The rearrangement links TRBV28 to TRBJ1-2; TRBD1 matches 9 bases. This CDR3 comprises 14 residues. The germline CDR1 and CDR2 sequences are MDHEN and SYDVKM. V shed 5 bases, J shed 5 bases, and the junction held 6 bases outside the gene matches. The CDR3 is CASSDGQGKYGYTF. The CDR3 DNA reads TGTGCCAGCAGTGATGGACAGGGGAAGTATGGCTACACCTTC.

V is TRBV7-6 and J is TRBJ2-7, with 8 bases fitting TRBD1. Germline V gene lookup returns CDR1 SGHVS and CDR2 FNYEAQ. This CDR3 spans 13 amino acids. The V and J ends lost 6 bases and 6 bases, in that order; junction bases with no gene match: 7. CDR3 sequence: CASRTGTGPEQYF. The DNA for the CDR3 is TGTGCCAGCAGGACCGGGACAGGACCCGAGCAGTACTTC.

The genes are TRBV4-1 and TRBJ2-2; 7 bases are a match to TRBD1. Germline CDR1 MGHRA, CDR2 YSYEKL. This CDR3 comprises 14 residues. The ends lost 3 bases at V and 3 bases at J; junction bases unmatched: 1. CDR3 sequence (DNA): TGCGCCAGCAGCCAGGGACAGTACACCGGGGAGCTGTTTTTT. Translated: CASSQGQYTGELFF.

The gene calls are TRBV9 and TRBJ2-3; D gene unclear. V was cut by 5 bases and J by 4 bases, with 5 bases left in between. The CDR3 sequence is 11 residues long. The germline V gene has CDR1 SGDLS and CDR2 YYNGEE. The CDR3 loop reads CASSRADTQYF. CDR3 DNA sequence: TGTGCCAGCAGTCGGGCAGATACGCAGTATTTT.

The V gene is TRBV21-1, the J gene TRBJ2-7; the D segment call TRBD2 is taken from the table without a DNA check. TRBV21-1 is a listed pseudogene. The CDR3 is 15 amino acids. The CDR3 reads CASSKRPSGAYEQYF. The CDR3 DNA reads as TGTGCCAGCAGCAAACGCCCTAGCGGGGCCTACGAGCAGTACTTC.

The chain has TRBV5-1 and TRBJ1-1, with D hard to call. The CDR3 spans 12 residues. Trimming pared 5 bases from V and 1 base from J, leaving 6 bases between. CDR1 is SGHRS and CDR2 is YFSETQ in the germline V gene. The DNA of the CDR3 is TGCGCCAGCAGTCGACAGAACACTGAAGCTTTCTTT. Its protein product is CASSRQNTEAFF.

V usage is TRBV4-1 and J usage is TRBJ1-4; D not resolved. Germline V lookup: CDR1 MGHRA, CDR2 YSYEKL. The CDR3 covers 17 residues. Trimming removed 4 bases from V and 3 bases from J, with 18 bases in between. The CDR3 sequence: CASSPLRTGSPNEKLFF. The DNA for the CDR3 is TGCGCCAGCAGCCCGTTACGGACGGGGTCGCCTAATGAAAAACTGTTTTTT.

The gene calls are TRBV5-1 and TRBJ2-3; 9 nucleotides align to TRBD2. Germline V lookup: CDR1 SGHRS, CDR2 YFSETQ. The trim removed 4 bases at V and 6 bases at J, leaving 12 bases unmatched. CDR3 length equals 16 residues. The CDR3 region is CASSGSSGAYQDTQYF. The DNA of the CDR3 is TGCGCCAGCAGCGGTTCTAGCGGGGCATACCAGGATACGCAGTATTTT.

This rearrangement joins TRBV2 to TRBJ2-5; tentative D call: TRBD2 (6 bases). CDR1 SNHLY and CDR2 FYNNEI come from the germline V gene. Deletions cut 4 bases from V and 5 bases from J, with 14 bases between. This CDR3 comprises 14 residues. CDR3 sequence (DNA): TGTGCCAGCAGTGTGGACGGGGCGGGGGAGACCCAGTACTTC. Translating it yields CASSVDGAGETQYF.